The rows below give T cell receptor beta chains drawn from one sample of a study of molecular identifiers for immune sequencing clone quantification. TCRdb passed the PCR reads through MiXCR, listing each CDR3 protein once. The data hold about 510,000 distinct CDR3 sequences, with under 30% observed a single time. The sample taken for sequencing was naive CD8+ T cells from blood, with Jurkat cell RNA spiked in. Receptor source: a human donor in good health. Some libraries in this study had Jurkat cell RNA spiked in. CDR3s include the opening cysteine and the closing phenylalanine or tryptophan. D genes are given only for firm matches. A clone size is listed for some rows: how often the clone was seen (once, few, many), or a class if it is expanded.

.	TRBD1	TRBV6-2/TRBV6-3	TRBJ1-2	TGTGCCAGCGCTCAAAGGGACAGGTCCTATGGCTACACCTTC	CASAQRDRSYGYTF
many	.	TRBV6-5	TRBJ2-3	TGTGCCAGCACTATAATTAACAGGGCAGGCACAGATACGCAGTATTTT	CASTIINRAGTDTQYF
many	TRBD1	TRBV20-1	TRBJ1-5	TGCAGTGCTAGAGTGGGGACAGGCAATCAGCCCCAGCATTTT	CSARVGTGNQPQHF
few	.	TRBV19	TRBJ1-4	TGTGCCAGTAGTGTGACGAGACCTCCAACTAATGAAAAACTGTTTTTT	CASSVTRPPTNEKLFF
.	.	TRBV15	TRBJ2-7	TGTGCCACCAGCAGAGGAACAGCCTTGGGCTACGAGCAGTACTTC	CATSRGTALGYEQYF
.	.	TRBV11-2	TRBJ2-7	TGTGCCAGCAGCTTAGTGTACCTATCCTACGAGCAGTACTTC	CASSLVYLSYEQYF
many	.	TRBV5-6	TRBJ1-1	TGTGCCAGCAGCTTGGCTGGGACGGTGAACACTGAAGCTTTCTTT	CASSLAGTVNTEAFF
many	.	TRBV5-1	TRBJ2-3	TGCGCCAGCAGCTTTGTCTCTAGCACAGATACGCAGTATTTT	CASSFVSSTDTQYF
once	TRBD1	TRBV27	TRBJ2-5	TGTGCCAGCAGTTTCGGGACAGCGCAAGAGACCCAGTGCTTC	CASSFGTAQETQCF
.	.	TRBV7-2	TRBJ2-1	TGTGCCAGCAGCTACCCCGGGTTTGAGCAGTTCTTC	CASSYPGFEQFF
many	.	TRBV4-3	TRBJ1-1	TGCGCCAGCAGCCAAGGTTCGGGGGTCACTGAAGCTTTCTTT	CASSQGSGVTEAFF
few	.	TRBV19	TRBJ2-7	TGTGCCAGTAGTATTGGGCGTCAGCCGGCGGCGGAGCAGTACTTC	CASSIGRQPAAEQYF
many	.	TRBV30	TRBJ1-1	TGTGCCTGGAGTGAATGGACTGAAGCTTTCTTT	CAWSEWTEAFF
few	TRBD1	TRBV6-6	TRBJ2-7	TGTGCCAGCCTGACAGGGGGATCCTACGAGCAGTACTTC	CASLTGGSYEQYF
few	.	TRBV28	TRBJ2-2	TGTGCCAGCAGTTTACCAGGCAGGGATAACACCGGGGAGCTGTTTTTT	CASSLPGRDNTGELFF
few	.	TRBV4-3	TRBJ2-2	TGCGCCAGCAGCCAAGATCCCTCTAGACACCTCCCCGGGGAGCTGTTTTTT	CASSQDPSRHLPGELFF
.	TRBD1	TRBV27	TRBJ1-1	TGTGCCAGCAGAACTACAGGGGAAACTGAAGCTTTCTTT	CASRTTGETEAFF
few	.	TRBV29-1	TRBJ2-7	TGCAGCGTTGAATTGGCAGGAACCTACGAGCAGTACTTC	CSVELAGTYEQYF
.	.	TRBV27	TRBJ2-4	TGTGCCAGCAGTTCGAGCTTTTCGTCGGACATTCAGTACTTC	CASSSSFSSDIQYF
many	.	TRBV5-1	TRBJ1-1	TGCGCCAGCAGCTTGAGGGAACTCCGCGCTGAAGCTTTCTTT	CASSLRELRAEAFF
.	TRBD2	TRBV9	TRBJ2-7	TGTGCCAGCAGCGATCGGCGGGGTACTAGCGGCACCTACGAGCAGTACTTC	CASSDRRGTSGTYEQYF
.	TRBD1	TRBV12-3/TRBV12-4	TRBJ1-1	TGTGCCAGCAGACTCCAGGGGGCGGAATTATTTAACATGAACACTGAAGCTTTCTTT	CASRLQGAELFNMNTEAFF
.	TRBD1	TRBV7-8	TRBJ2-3	TGTGCCAGCAGCGCTAACAGGGGGCTGGCAGATACGCAGTATTTT	CASSANRGLADTQYF
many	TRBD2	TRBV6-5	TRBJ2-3	TGTGCCAGCAGTTACAGTCCGGGAGGGACAGATACGCAGTATTTT	CASSYSPGGTDTQYF
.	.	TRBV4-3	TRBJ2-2	TGCGCCAGCAGCCAAGACAGGGGTTCGAGCACCGGGGAGCTGTTTTTT	CASSQDRGSSTGELFF
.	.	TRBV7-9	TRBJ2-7	TGTGCCAGCAGCCCTGCATTCCACACCTACGAGCAGTACTTC	CASSPAFHTYEQYF
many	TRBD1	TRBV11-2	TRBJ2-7	TGTGCCAGCAGCACGACAGGGCACTCCTACGAGCAGTACTTC	CASSTTGHSYEQYF
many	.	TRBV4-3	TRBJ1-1	TGCGCCAGCAGCCAAGACCGGCAGGCCAACACTGAAGCTTTCTTT	CASSQDRQANTEAFF
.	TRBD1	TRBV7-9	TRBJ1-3	TGTGCCAGCAGTCGGACAGGGATCCAAAACACCATATATTTT	CASSRTGIQNTIYF
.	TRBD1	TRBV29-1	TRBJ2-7	TGCAGCGTGTTTGGGACAGGTGCGGTCGAGCAGTACTTC	CSVFGTGAVEQYF
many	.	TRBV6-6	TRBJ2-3	TGTGCCAGCAGCCCTCAGGGCCCTAGCACAGATACGCAGTATTTT	CASSPQGPSTDTQYF
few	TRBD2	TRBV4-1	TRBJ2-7	TGCGCCAGCAGCCAGAGAGCGGGAACCATGCCCTCCTACGAGCAGTACTTC	CASSQRAGTMPSYEQYF
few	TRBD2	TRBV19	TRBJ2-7	TGTGCCAGTAGTAATCCCGGACTAGCGGGCCCCTACGAGCAGTACTTC	CASSNPGLAGPYEQYF
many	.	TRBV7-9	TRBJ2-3	TGTGCCAGCATCCAACCGGGGGCTCCAGATACGCAGTATTTT	CASIQPGAPDTQYF
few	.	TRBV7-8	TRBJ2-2	TGTGCCAGCAGCTTAGTATCATTAAGACAGAATGCCAACACCGGGGAGCTGTTTTTT	CASSLVSLRQNANTGELFF
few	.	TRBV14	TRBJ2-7	TGTGCCAGCAGCTTTGGGACTGGGCCCCCCTACGAGCAGTACTTC	CASSFGTGPPYEQYF
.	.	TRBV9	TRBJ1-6	TGTGCCAGCAGCGAGGGAGATTATAATTCACCCCTCCACTTT	CASSEGDYNSPLHF
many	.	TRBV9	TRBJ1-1	TGTGCCAGCAGCCTTTCGGCTGAGCGAATTGACGTGAACACTGAAGCTTTCTTT	CASSLSAERIDVNTEAFF
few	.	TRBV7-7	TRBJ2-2	TGTGCCAGCAGCTCACATCTGGGGGGGCTGGTCGGGGAGCTGTTTTTT	CASSSHLGGLVGELFF